Listed below are T cell receptor beta chains from one sample, sequenced in a study of blood T cell repertoires in COVID-19. Profiled with immunoSEQ multiplex PCR; TCRdb holds only in-frame clones, not every one. The table lists roughly 700,000 clones, around 90% of them singletons. Source material: peripheral blood. These receptors were obtained from a woman younger than 30 with acute or convalescent COVID-19. Each CDR3 is given without its conserved first and last residue. Fields, in order: V gene, CDR3 protein.

TRBV9	ASSQGTTGNSPLH
TRBV18	ASSPPTTGDSGAF
TRBV10-3	AIRDRGDPRARETQY
TRBV11-3	ASSPRSGTGADEQY
TRBV21-1	ASSIYRVAKNIQY
TRBV24-1	ATSDPTGGYGYT
TRBV24-1	ATSVKRTGTADTQY
TRBV9	ASSVAPSLGSSDTQY
TRBV5-6	ASRYRGVGNTEAF
TRBV11-2	ASTSGQSSYEQY
TRBV2	ASSEGRPPYGYT
TRBV7-2	ASSPRQEGGYT
TRBV7-6	ASSLDRAKETQY
TRBV19	ASTMTGGNQPQH
TRBV12-5	ASGLGWTDTQY
TRBV3-1/TRBV3-2	ASSQVQGNSPLH
TRBV7-9	ASSLMVGLAYEQY